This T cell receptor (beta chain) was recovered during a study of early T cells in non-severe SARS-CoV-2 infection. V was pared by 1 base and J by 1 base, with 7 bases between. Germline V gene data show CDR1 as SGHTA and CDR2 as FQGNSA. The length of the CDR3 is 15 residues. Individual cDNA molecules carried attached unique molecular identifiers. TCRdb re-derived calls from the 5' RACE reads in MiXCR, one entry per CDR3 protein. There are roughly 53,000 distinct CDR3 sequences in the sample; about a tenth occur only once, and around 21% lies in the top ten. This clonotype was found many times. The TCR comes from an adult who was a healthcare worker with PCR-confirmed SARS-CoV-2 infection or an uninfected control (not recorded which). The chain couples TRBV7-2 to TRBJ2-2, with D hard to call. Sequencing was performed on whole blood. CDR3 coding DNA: TGTGCCAGCAGCTTAGGACTCATGAACACCGGGGAGCTGTTTTTT. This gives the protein CASSLGLMNTGELFF. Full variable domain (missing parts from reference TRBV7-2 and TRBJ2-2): GAGVSQSPSNKVTEKGKDVELRCDPISGHTALYWYRQSLGQGLEFLIYFQGNSAPDKSGLPSDRFSAERTGGSVSTLTIQRTQQEDSAVYLCASSLGLMNTGELFFGEGSRLTVL.